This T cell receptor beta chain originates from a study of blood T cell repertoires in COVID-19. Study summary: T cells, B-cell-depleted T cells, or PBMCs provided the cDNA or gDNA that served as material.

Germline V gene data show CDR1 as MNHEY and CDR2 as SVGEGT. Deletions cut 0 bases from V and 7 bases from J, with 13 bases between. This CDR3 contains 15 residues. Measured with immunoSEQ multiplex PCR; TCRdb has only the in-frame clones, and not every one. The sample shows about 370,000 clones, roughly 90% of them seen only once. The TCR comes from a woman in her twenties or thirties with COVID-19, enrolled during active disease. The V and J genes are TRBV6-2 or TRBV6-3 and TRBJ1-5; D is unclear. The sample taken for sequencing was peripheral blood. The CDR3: CASSYSSVRRQPQHF. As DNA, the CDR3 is TGTGCCAGCAGTTACTCGTCGGTCAGGAGGCAGCCCCAGCATTTT.